Described below is a single T cell receptor beta chain sequence and its context. The antigen remains undetermined. V shed 4 bases and J 5 bases; nucleotides not matched to a gene: 8. In germline, CDR1 is SGHTA, CDR2 FQGTGA. This CDR3 spans 17 amino acids. This specimen comes from a study of cytomegalovirus exposure and HLA in healthy donors. Whole-study findings and limits: Rarity held for most TCR sequences, but there were some public TCRs that occurred in many donors. Previous analysis showed most TCR beta V segments were productive about 87% or about 30% of the time. Information on immune exposure was restricted to one variable (CMV serostatus). Cytomegalovirus-associated TCR beta chains were listed, numbering 150 to 200.

Primers included in the PCR were 60 Vbeta and 13 Jbeta primers. Clones were read by immunoSEQ multiplex PCR, and TCRdb kept only the in-frame ones, dropping some. Altogether 100,000 or so clones are present, about 70% being singletons, with the ten largest covering 4% to 5.5%. The clonotype originates from a woman between 18 and 29 years old in good health and CMV-seropositive. The sequenced sample consisted of PBMCs. The genes are TRBV7-3 and TRBJ2-2; 12 nucleotides line up with TRBD2. The CDR3 DNA sequence: TGTGCCAGCAGCTCAGCACCCGGGACTAGCGGGACCGGGGAGCTGTTTTTT. This codes for CASSSAPGTSGTGELFF.